Included here is one TCR beta chain sequence, with context. This sample is drawn from a study of blood T cell repertoires in COVID-19. Study-wide context: Donors in the United States, Italy and Spain gave samples during acute or convalescent COVID-19. The cDNA or gDNA used as material had been derived from T cells, B-cell-depleted T cells, or PBMCs.

The authors' processing: Scientists estimated how many nucleated cells there were by amplifying reference gene primers. The table came from immunoSEQ multiplex PCR; TCRdb's copy has only in-frame clones and leaves some out. V and J calls and clone size are those listed in that table; D and trimming were worked out from the DNA. Here the sample spans tens of thousands of clones, approximately 87% being singletons. CDR1 and CDR2 (germline): LGHNA, YSLEER. V lost 3 bases and J lost 4; bases outside the gene matches: 1. This CDR3 is built from 13 residues. The sample was peripheral blood. The clonotype originates from a man aged 65-85 years with acute or convalescent COVID-19. The chain is built from TRBV4-3 and TRBJ1-2, with 8 bases identical to TRBD1. The CDR3 sequence is CASSQDRVYGYTF. As DNA, the CDR3 is TGCGCCAGCAGCCAGGACAGGGTCTATGGCTACACCTTC.